This is a list of T cell receptor beta chains from one sample in a study of identical twins. One entry per CDR3 protein, called by TCRdb with MiXCR from the 5' RACE reads. The data show some 710,000 distinct CDR3 sequences, over 5% seen once. Input material: naive T cells sorted from blood. These receptors were obtained from a man between 18 and 35 years old in good health. Both conserved end residues are part of each CDR3. A D gene is named only where the DNA matches it firmly. A clone size is listed for some rows: how often the clone was seen (once, few, many), or a class if it is expanded.

clone_size	d_call	j_call	v_call	cdr3_aa	cdr3_nt
many	TRBD2	TRBJ2-7	TRBV5-1	CASSLELAGDYEQYF	TGCGCCAGCAGCTTGGAGTTAGCGGGGGACTACGAGCAGTACTTC
few	TRBD1	TRBJ2-1	TRBV9	CASSEQGAAYNEQFF	TGTGCCAGCAGCGAACAGGGGGCCGCCTACAATGAGCAGTTCTTC
-	-	TRBJ2-4	TRBV3-1	CASSQEGMLAKNIQYF	TGTGCCAGCAGCCAAGAGGGGATGCTAGCCAAAAACATTCAGTACTTC
-	-	TRBJ1-1	TRBV20-1	CSGGGGNTEAFF	TGCAGTGGGGGTGGCGGGAACACTGAAGCTTTCTTT
many	-	TRBJ2-3	TRBV12-3/TRBV12-4	CASSSTSRDTQYF	TGTGCCAGCAGTTCGACCTCTAGGGATACGCAGTATTTT
many	-	TRBJ2-1	TRBV12-3/TRBV12-4	CASSIGSGNNEQFF	TGTGCCAGCAGCATCGGTAGCGGAAACAATGAGCAGTTCTTC
few	TRBD1	TRBJ2-1	TRBV29-1	CSLRQGHEQFF	TGCAGCCTAAGACAGGGTCACGAGCAGTTCTTC
many	-	TRBJ1-1	TRBV21-1	CASSPRDKYTEAFF	TGTGCCAGCAGCCCCCGGGACAAATACACTGAAGCTTTCTTT
-	-	TRBJ2-1	TRBV5-1	CASSLHQALQGEQFF	TGCGCCAGCAGCTTACACCAAGCGCTTCAGGGTGAGCAGTTCTTC
many	TRBD1	TRBJ2-7	TRBV20-1	CSARDDRVSYEQYF	TGCAGTGCTAGAGATGACAGGGTCTCCTACGAGCAGTACTTC
many	-	TRBJ2-5	TRBV6-1	CASSMTGPETQYF	TGTGCCAGCAGTATGACAGGTCCAGAGACCCAGTACTTC
-	-	TRBJ2-5	TRBV28	CASTLTGAAGTQYF	TGTGCCAGCACCCTAACGGGGGCCGCCGGGACCCAGTACTTC
-	TRBD1	TRBJ2-7	TRBV24-1	CATQGRDSLSYEQYF	TGTGCCACCCAGGGCCGGGACAGCCTCTCCTACGAGCAGTACTTC
-	TRBD2	TRBJ2-4	TRBV5-1	CASSLTSGRAGDIQYF	TGCGCCAGCAGCTTGACTAGCGGGAGGGCCGGAGACATTCAGTACTTC
many	-	TRBJ1-2	TRBV5-1	CASSLDGIYNYGYTF	TGCGCCAGCAGCTTGGATGGCATTTATAACTATGGCTACACCTTC
many	-	TRBJ2-2	TRBV7-2	CASSNPGELFF	TGTGCCAGCAGCAACCCAGGGGAGCTGTTTTTT
-	TRBD1	TRBJ1-1	TRBV28	CASSTTGGEAFF	TGTGCCAGCAGTACCACAGGGGGGGAAGCTTTCTTT
few	TRBD1	TRBJ1-2	TRBV28	CASSPPLRTGNYGYTF	TGTGCCAGCAGTCCCCCCCTTCGGACAGGAAACTATGGCTACACCTTC
-	-	TRBJ2-1	TRBV5-5	CASSPGAALVGEQFF	TGTGCCAGCAGCCCCGGGGCGGCCCTAGTCGGTGAGCAGTTCTTC
many	TRBD2	TRBJ2-3	TRBV12-3/TRBV12-4	CASSLTSASTDTQYF	TGTGCCAGCAGTTTAACTAGCGCTAGCACAGATACGCAGTATTTT
many	TRBD2	TRBJ2-1	TRBV9	CASSATSGSSPYNEQFF	TGTGCCAGCAGCGCCACTAGCGGGAGCTCCCCCTACAATGAGCAGTTCTTC
few	-	TRBJ1-2	TRBV5-1	CASSLNGEANYGYTF	TGCGCCAGCAGTCTAAATGGGGAAGCTAACTATGGCTACACCTTC
many	-	TRBJ2-5	TRBV24-1	CATSDNNNWGGETQYF	TGTGCCACCAGTGACAACAACAACTGGGGTGGAGAGACCCAGTACTTC
-	-	TRBJ2-5	TRBV7-2	CASSLGAAKTQYF	TGTGCCAGCAGCTTGGGAGCCGCCAAGACCCAGTACTTC
many	-	TRBJ2-1	TRBV6-2/TRBV6-3	CASTASPLNEQFF	TGTGCCAGCACGGCTAGCCCTCTCAATGAGCAGTTCTTC
few	-	TRBJ2-4	TRBV7-9	CASSPDTSAKNIQYF	TGTGCCAGCAGCCCGGACACCAGTGCCAAAAACATTCAGTACTTC
few	TRBD1	TRBJ2-5	TRBV6-2/TRBV6-3	CASSGPGQGTQETQYF	TGTGCCAGCAGTGGACCGGGACAGGGGACCCAAGAGACCCAGTACTTC
few	TRBD2	TRBJ2-5	TRBV27	CASSIVAGVQETQYF	TGTGCCAGCAGTATTGTAGCGGGGGTCCAAGAGACCCAGTACTTC
many	-	TRBJ2-2	TRBV12-3/TRBV12-4	CASSLGALLGELFF	TGTGCCAGCAGTTTAGGGGCCTTACTCGGGGAGCTGTTTTTT
-	-	TRBJ2-7	TRBV20-1	CSARDRLRSSYEQYF	TGCAGTGCTAGAGATCGACTTAGGAGCTCCTACGAGCAGTACTTC
-	TRBD2	TRBJ2-5	TRBV6-5	CASSYSAGGETQYF	TGTGCCAGCAGTTACTCGGCGGGAGGAGAGACCCAGTACTTC
-	-	TRBJ1-6	TRBV7-2	CASSSQAEASPLHF	TGTGCCAGCAGCTCCCAGGCTGAAGCTTCACCCCTCCACTTT
-	-	TRBJ2-2	TRBV6-1	CASKEWVLGTGELFF	TGTGCCTCCAAGGAGTGGGTTTTGGGCACCGGGGAGCTGTTTTTT
many	TRBD1	TRBJ1-6	TRBV18	CASSPLTGENSPLHF	TGTGCCAGCTCACCACTCACAGGGGAGAATTCACCCCTCCACTTT
few	-	TRBJ1-4	TRBV7-9	CASNPEGGNANEKLFF	TGTGCCAGCAACCCAGAAGGGGGGAACGCTAATGAAAAACTGTTTTTT
few	TRBD1	TRBJ1-2	TRBV10-2	CASMRDSYGYTF	TGCGCCAGCATGAGGGACAGCTATGGCTACACCTTC
many	-	TRBJ2-5	TRBV15	CATSMGQQGKETQYF	TGTGCCACCAGCATGGGGCAACAGGGAAAAGAGACCCAGTACTTC
many	-	TRBJ1-1	TRBV7-2	CASSLEVGSEAFF	TGTGCCAGCAGCTTAGAGGTGGGGAGTGAAGCTTTCTTT
-	-	TRBJ2-7	TRBV28	CASREVNYSEQYF	TGTGCCAGCAGGGAAGTCAACTACTCGGAGCAGTACTTC
many	-	TRBJ1-5	TRBV29-1	CSVEELGQPQHF	TGCAGCGTTGAGGAATTAGGTCAGCCCCAGCATTTT
-	-	TRBJ2-5	TRBV29-1	CSVARVLGTQYF	TGCAGCGTCGCCAGGGTTTTGGGGACCCAGTACTTC
few	-	TRBJ1-3	TRBV29-1	CSVAQISGNTIYF	TGCAGCGTTGCTCAGATCTCTGGAAACACCATATATTTT
-	TRBD2	TRBJ2-5	TRBV5-1	CASSPRAGGRQETQYF	TGCGCCAGCAGCCCCAGAGCGGGAGGGCGGCAAGAGACCCAGTACTTC
-	TRBD2	TRBJ2-5	TRBV3-1	CASSQDGTSVETQYF	TGTGCCAGCAGCCAAGATGGGACTAGCGTCGAGACCCAGTACTTC
many	TRBD2	TRBJ2-7	TRBV4-3	CASSQDYRLAGEQYF	TGCGCCAGCAGCCAAGATTACAGGCTAGCGGGAGAGCAGTACTTC